This TCR beta chain stems from a study of T cells after yellow fever vaccination. Making TCR cDNA involved 5'RACE template switching, which added UMIs and a universal primer site. TCRdb re-called the 5' RACE reads through MiXCR, storing one row per CDR3 protein. The sample records hundreds of thousands of distinct CDR3 sequences, about 12% being singletons. Study conclusions and caveats: Within FACS-sorted repertoires, abundant clonotypes contaminating from the bulk population could be present. Subsequent booster samples again held most clones from primary vaccination (just under 98% CD4, just under 90% CD8). Clonotypes shared by both compartments, CD4 and CD8, made up a small share.

This CDR3 has 16 residues. From germline, CDR1 is DFQATT and CDR2 SNEGSKA (reference sequence). V lost 3 bases to trimming and J lost 5 bases; unmatched junction nucleotides: 10. There are a few counts of this clonotype. The antigen remains undetermined. Source: CD4+ T cells sorted from PBMCs, taken 15 days after the yellow fever booster vaccination. This sequence was found in a man between 18 and 29 years old who received the YFV17D yellow fever vaccine. V gene TRBV20-1 combines with J gene TRBJ2-7; TRBD2 agrees at 13 bases. The CDR3 DNA follows: TGCAGTGCTAGCCGCTCCGGACTAGCGGGGGTCGACGAGCAGTACGTC. Translation: CSASRSGLAGVDEQYV.